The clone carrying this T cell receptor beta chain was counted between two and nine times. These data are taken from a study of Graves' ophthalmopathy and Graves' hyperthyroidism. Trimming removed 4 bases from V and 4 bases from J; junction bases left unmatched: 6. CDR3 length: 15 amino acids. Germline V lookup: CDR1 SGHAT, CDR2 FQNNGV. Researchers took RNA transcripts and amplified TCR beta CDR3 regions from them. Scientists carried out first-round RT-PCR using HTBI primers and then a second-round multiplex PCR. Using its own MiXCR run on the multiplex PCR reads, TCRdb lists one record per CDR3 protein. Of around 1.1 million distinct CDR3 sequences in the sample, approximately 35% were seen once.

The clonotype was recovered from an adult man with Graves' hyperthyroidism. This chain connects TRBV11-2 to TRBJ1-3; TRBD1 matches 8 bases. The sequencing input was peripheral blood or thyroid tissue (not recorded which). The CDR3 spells CASSSWTGLGNTIYF. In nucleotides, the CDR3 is TGTGCCAGCAGCTCCTGGACAGGGTTGGGAAACACCATATATTTT.